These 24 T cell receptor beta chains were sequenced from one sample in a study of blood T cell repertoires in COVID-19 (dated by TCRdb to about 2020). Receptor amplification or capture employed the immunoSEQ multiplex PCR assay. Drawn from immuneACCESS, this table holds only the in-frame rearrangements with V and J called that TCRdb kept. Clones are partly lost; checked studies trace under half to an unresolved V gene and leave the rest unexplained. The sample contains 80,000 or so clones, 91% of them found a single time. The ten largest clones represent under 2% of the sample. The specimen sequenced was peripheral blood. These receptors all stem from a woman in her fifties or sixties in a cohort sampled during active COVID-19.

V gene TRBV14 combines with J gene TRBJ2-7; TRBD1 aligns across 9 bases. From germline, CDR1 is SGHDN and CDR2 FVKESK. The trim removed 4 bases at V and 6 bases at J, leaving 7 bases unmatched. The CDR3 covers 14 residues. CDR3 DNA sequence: TGTGCCAGCAGCCCGGGACAGGGCAAGGGCGAGCAGTACTTC. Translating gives CASSPGQGKGEQYF. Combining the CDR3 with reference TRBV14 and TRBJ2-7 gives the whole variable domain EAGVTQFPSHSVIEKGQTVTLRCDPISGHDNLYWYRRVMGKEIKFLLHFVKESKQDESGMPNNRFLAERTGGTYSTLKVQPAELEDSGVYFCASSPGQGKGEQYFGPGTRLTVT.

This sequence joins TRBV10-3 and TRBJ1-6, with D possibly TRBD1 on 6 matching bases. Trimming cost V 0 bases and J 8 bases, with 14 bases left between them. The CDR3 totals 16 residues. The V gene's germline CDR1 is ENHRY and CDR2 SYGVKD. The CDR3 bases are TGTGCCATCAGTGAGTCGGGGGGCCGGGGGGATTCACCCCTCCACTTT. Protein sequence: CAISESGGRGDSPLHF.

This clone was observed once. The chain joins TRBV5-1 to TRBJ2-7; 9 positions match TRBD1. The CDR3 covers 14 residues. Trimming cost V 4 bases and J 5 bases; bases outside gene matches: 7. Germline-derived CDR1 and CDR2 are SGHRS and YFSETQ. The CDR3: CASSRLTGGNEQYF. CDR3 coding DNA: TGCGCCAGCAGCCGGTTGACAGGGGGAAACGAGCAGTACTTC.

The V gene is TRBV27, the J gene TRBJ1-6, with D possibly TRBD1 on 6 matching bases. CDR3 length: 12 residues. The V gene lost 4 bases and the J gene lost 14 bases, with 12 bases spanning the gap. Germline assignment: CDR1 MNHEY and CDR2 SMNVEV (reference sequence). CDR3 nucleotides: TGTGCCAGCAGTTCAACAGGGTTAGCCCTCCACTTT. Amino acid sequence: CASSSTGLALHF.

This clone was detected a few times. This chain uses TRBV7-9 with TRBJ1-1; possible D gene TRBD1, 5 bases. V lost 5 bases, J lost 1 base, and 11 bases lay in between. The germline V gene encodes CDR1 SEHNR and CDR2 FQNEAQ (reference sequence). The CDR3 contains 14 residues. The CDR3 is CASSQRQWNTEAFF. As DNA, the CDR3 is TGTGCCAGCAGCCAGAGACAGTGGAACACTGAAGCTTTCTTT.

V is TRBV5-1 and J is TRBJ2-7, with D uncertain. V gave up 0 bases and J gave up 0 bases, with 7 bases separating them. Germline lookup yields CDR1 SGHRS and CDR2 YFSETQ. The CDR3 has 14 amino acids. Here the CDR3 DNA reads TGCGCCAGCAGCTTGGCAGAGGCCTCCTACGAGCAGTACTTC. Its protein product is CASSLAEASYEQYF.

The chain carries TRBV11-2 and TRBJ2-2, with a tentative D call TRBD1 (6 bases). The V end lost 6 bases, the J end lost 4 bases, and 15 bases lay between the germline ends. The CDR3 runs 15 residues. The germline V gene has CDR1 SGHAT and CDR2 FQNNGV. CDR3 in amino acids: CASRPLGGITGELFF. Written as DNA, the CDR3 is TGTGCCAGCAGGCCGCTAGGGGGAATCACCGGGGAGCTGTTTTTT.

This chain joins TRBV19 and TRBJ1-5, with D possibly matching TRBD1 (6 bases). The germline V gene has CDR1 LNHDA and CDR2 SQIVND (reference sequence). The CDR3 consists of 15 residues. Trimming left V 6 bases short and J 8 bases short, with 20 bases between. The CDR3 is CASSPGQSYWEPQHF. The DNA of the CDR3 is TGTGCCAGTAGCCCCGGACAGTCCTACTGGGAGCCCCAGCATTTT.

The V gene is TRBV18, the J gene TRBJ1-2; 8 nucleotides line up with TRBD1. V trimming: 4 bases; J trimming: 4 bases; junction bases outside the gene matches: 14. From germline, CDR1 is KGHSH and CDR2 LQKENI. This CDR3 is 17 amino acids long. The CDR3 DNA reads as TGTGCCAGCTCACGGGGGACAGGTAGTCCTAACGTCTATGGCTACACCTTC. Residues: CASSRGTGSPNVYGYTF.

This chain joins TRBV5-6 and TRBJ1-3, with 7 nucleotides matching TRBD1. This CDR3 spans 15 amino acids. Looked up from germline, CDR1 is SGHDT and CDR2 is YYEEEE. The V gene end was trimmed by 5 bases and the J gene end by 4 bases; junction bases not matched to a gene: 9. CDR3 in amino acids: CASRTQGSRGNTIYF. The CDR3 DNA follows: TGTGCCAGCAGGACACAGGGGTCGCGGGGAAACACCATATATTTT.

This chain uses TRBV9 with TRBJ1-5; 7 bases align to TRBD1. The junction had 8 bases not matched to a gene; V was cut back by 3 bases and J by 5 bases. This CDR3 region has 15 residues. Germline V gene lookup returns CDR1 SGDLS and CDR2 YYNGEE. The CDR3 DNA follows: TGTGCCAGCAGCGCCCACGGGACAGTAGATCAGCCCCAGCATTTT. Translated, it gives CASSAHGTVDQPQHF.

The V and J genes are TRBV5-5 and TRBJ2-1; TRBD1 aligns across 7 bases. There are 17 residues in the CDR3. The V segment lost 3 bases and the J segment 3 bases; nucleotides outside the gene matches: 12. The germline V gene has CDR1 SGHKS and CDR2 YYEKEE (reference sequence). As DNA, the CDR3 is TGTGCCAGCAGCTCGGATCCCGCAGGGGGTTACTACAATGAGCAGTTCTTC. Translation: CASSSDPAGGYYNEQFF.

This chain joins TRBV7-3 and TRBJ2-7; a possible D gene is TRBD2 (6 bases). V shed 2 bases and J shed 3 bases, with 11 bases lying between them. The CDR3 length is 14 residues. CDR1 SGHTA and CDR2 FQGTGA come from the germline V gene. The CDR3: CASSLGGSGYEQYF. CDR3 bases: TGTGCCAGCAGCTTAGGTGGTAGCGGCTACGAGCAGTACTTC. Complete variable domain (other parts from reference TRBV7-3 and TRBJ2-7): GAGVSQTPSNKVTEKGKYVELRCDPISGHTALYWYRQSLGQGPEFLIYFQGTGAADDSGLPNDRFFAVRPEGSVSTLKIQRTERGDSAVYLCASSLGGSGYEQYFGPGTRLTVT.

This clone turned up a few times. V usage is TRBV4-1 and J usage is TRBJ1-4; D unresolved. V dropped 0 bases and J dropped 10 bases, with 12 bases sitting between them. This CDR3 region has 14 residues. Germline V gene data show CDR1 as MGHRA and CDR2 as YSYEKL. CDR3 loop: CASSQDSNTRKLFF. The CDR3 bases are TGCGCCAGCAGCCAAGATTCGAACACCAGAAAACTGTTTTTT.

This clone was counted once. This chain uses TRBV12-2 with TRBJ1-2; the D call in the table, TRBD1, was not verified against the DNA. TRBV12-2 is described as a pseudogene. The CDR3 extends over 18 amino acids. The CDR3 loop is CASRLAQPLLGAQDGYTF. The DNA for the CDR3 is TGTGCAAGTCGCTTAGCACAACCTTTGTTGGGGGCTCAGGATGGCTACACCTTC.

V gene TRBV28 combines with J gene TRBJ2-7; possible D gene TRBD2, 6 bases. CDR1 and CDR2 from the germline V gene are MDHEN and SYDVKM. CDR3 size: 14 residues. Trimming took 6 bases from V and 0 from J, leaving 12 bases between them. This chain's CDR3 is CASRAGGISYEQYF. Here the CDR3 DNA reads TGTGCCAGCAGGGCTGGGGGGATCTCCTACGAGCAGTACTTC.

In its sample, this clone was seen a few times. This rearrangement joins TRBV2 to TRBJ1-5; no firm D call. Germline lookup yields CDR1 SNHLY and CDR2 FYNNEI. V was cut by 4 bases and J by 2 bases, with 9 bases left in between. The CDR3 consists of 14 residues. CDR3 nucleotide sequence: TGTGCCAGCAGTGGCCCTAGCCGCAATCAGCCCCAGCATTTT. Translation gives CASSGPSRNQPQHF.

In nucleotides, the CDR3 is TGTGCCAGCAGTCGAAGGAGTCTAAGCGGCCGCACAGATACGCAGTATTTT. It is translated as CASSRRSLSGRTDTQYF. The chain joins TRBV27 to TRBJ2-3, with D perhaps matching TRBD2 (5 bases). CDR1 is MNHEY and CDR2 is SMNVEV in the germline V gene (reference sequence). V lost 5 bases and J 1 base, leaving 19 bases between the germline ends. This CDR3 is 17 amino acids long.

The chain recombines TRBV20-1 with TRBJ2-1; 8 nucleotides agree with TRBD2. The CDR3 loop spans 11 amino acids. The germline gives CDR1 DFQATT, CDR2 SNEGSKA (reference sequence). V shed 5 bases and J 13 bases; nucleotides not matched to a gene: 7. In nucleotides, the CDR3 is TGCAGTGCTGGACCGGGGGGGACACAGTTCTTC. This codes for CSAGPGGTQFF.

The CDR3: CATSKPWSSYNEQFF. The CDR3 coding sequence is TGTGCCACCAGCAAACCCTGGAGCTCCTACAATGAGCAGTTCTTC. The rearrangement uses TRBV15 and TRBJ2-1; D gene unclear. The ends were cut back, 4 bases at V and 0 bases at J, with 10 bases in the middle. This CDR3 has 15 residues. Germline CDR1 reads LNHNV; CDR2 reads YYDKDF (reference sequence).

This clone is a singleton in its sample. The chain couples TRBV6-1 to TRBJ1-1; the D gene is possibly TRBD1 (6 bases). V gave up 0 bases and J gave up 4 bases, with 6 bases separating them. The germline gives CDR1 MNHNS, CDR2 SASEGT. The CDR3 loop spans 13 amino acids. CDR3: CASSEARGTEAFF. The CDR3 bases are TGTGCCAGCAGTGAAGCCAGGGGCACTGAAGCTTTCTTT.

The CDR3 region has the DNA TGTGCCTGGAGTCCTCAGGGGGCAGGTGGCTACACCTTC. It specifies CAWSPQGAGGYTF. V is TRBV30 and J is TRBJ1-2, with TRBD1 matching 8 bases. The V gene's germline CDR1 is GTSNPN and CDR2 SVGIG (reference sequence). The CDR3 extends over 13 amino acids. V gave up 2 bases and J gave up 7 bases; unmatched junction bases: 6.

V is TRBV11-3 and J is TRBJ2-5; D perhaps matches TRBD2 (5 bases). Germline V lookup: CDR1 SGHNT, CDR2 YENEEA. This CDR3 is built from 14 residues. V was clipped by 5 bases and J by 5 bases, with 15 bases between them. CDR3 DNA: TGTGCCAGCAGCCCAGGTTTCGGGATGGAGACCCAGTACTTC. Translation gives CASSPGFGMETQYF.

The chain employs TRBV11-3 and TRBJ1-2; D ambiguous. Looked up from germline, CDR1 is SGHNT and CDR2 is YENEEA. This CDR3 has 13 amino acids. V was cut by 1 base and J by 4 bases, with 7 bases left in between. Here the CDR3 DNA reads TGTGCCAGCAGCTTAGGTCACACCTATGGCTACACCTTC. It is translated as CASSLGHTYGYTF.